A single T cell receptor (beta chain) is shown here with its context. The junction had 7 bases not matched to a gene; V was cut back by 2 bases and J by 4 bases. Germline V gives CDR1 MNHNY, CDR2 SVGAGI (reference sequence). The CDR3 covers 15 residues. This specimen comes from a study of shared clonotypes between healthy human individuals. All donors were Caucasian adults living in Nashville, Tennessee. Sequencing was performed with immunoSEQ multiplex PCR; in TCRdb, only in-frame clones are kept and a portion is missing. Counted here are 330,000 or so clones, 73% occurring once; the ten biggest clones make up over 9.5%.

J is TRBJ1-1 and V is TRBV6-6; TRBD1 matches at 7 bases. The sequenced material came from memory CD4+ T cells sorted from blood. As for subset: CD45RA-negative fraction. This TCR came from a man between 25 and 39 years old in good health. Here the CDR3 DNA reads TGTGCCAGCAGTTACGCGAAAGGGGGCGTCACTGAAGCTTTCTTT. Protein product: CASSYAKGGVTEAFF.